The 14 T cell receptor beta chains reported below all come from one sample, sequenced in a study of shared clonotypes between healthy human individuals (dated by TCRdb to 2020 to 2022). Receptor libraries were prepared by the immunoSEQ multiplex PCR assay. The source is immuneACCESS, and TCRdb retained only in-frame sequences with V and J called. Part of the clones is not carried over; for the studies checked, unresolved V genes explain less than half of this, and the remainder is unexplained. Here the sample has fewer than 2.5 million clones; approximately 93% occur a single time. The top ten clones comprise roughly 0.39% of the sample. The sequencing sample was made of naive CD4+ T cells from PBMCs. This specimen's cell subset or site label, interpreted: CD45RA+ positively selected. Every receptor here comes from a man between 18 and 35 years old in good health. Some clones in this sample may be carry-over from other donors' samples.

The chain has TRBV2 and TRBJ1-2; D is undetermined. The CDR3 consists of 14 residues. The V end lost 0 bases, the J end lost 0 bases, and 5 bases lay between the germline ends. CDR1 and CDR2 (germline): SNHLY, FYNNEI. CDR3 amino acids: CASSEANPNYGYTF. In DNA, the CDR3 is TGTGCCAGCAGTGAAGCTAATCCTAACTATGGCTACACCTTC.

This chain connects TRBV2 to TRBJ2-1; the match to TRBD2 covers 9 bases. Germline values: CDR1 SNHLY, CDR2 FYNNEI. This CDR3 contains 15 residues. J was trimmed by 2 bases and V by 7 bases; bases with no gene match: 6. This chain's CDR3 is CASTLSGSPYNEQFF. DNA for the CDR3: TGTGCCAGCACCCTTAGCGGGAGCCCCTACAATGAGCAGTTCTTC. Full variable domain (missing parts from reference TRBV2 and TRBJ2-1): EPEVTQTPSHQVTQMGQEVILRCVPISNHLYFYWYRQILGQKVEFLVSFYNNEISEKSEIFDDQFSVERPDGSNFTLKIRSTKLEDSAMYFCASTLSGSPYNEQFFGPGTRLTVL.

This chain uses TRBV7-3 with TRBJ2-1, with 11 bases fitting TRBD2. CDR1 is SGHTA and CDR2 is FQGTGA in the germline V gene. CDR3 length equals 15 residues. V trimming: 2 bases; J trimming: 11 bases; junction bases outside the gene matches: 8. CDR3 nucleotide sequence: TGTGCCAGCAGCTTACAACTAGCGGGAGAGGGTCAGCAGTTCTTC. Translating it yields CASSLQLAGEGQQFF. The full variable domain, completed using reference TRBV7-3 and TRBJ2-1, is GAGVSQTPSNKVTEKGKYVELRCDPISGHTALYWYRQSLGQGPEFLIYFQGTGAADDSGLPNDRFFAVRPEGSVSTLKIQRTERGDSAVYLCASSLQLAGEGQQFFGPGTRLTVL.

V is TRBV2 and J is TRBJ1-2; D is possibly TRBD1 (6 bases). Germline V lookup: CDR1 SNHLY, CDR2 FYNNEI. V lost 4 bases and J lost 8, with 14 bases in between. This CDR3 contains 13 residues. CDR3 region: CASSGGRGGGYTF. CDR3 bases: TGTGCCAGCAGTGGGGGCAGGGGCGGAGGCTACACCTTC.

The V call is TRBV7-3, the J call TRBJ2-3; D is undetermined. CDR1 and CDR2 from the germline V gene are SGHTA and FQGTGA. Trimming removed 6 bases at V and 6 bases at J, with 10 bases between. The CDR3 extends over 12 amino acids. CDR3 DNA sequence: TGTGCCAGCAGTAAAAATGCCGATACGCAGTATTTT. It codes for CASSKNADTQYF. Drawing the rest from reference TRBV7-3 and TRBJ2-3, the complete variable domain is GAGVSQTPSNKVTEKGKYVELRCDPISGHTALYWYRQSLGQGPEFLIYFQGTGAADDSGLPNDRFFAVRPEGSVSTLKIQRTERGDSAVYLCASSKNADTQYFGPGTRLTVL.

This sequence joins TRBV11-3 and TRBJ2-1; D is ambiguous. Trimming removed 3 bases from V and 9 bases from J, with 18 bases in between. Germline assignment: CDR1 SGHNT and CDR2 YENEEA. The CDR3 runs to 15 residues. In nucleotides, the CDR3 is TGTGCCAGCAGCTTTAGGGCGTCAGTCCCGGCTGAGCAGTTCTTC. This sequence encodes CASSFRASVPAEQFF.

The chain carries TRBV6-1 and TRBJ1-4; 7 bases align to TRBD1. Germline V gene sequence: CDR1 MNHNS, CDR2 SASEGT. This CDR3 region has 15 residues. After removal of 7 bases from V and 4 bases from J, the junction contained 9 bases not matched to a gene. Here the CDR3 reads CASNGRDSINEKLFF. CDR3 bases: TGTGCCAGCAACGGCCGGGACAGCATTAATGAAAAACTGTTTTTT.

There are a few counts of this clone. This same CDR3 is encoded by further DNA sequences in the sample. This chain joins TRBV18 and TRBJ2-7; 7 bases fit TRBD1. CDR3 length: 14 amino acids. Germline loops: CDR1 KGHSH, CDR2 LQKENI. V gave up 0 bases and J gave up 3 bases; unmatched junction bases: 2. In nucleotides, the CDR3 is TGTGCCAGCTCACCACCGGGACAGAACTACGAGCAGTACTTC. Residues: CASSPPGQNYEQYF.

The genes are TRBV5-1 and TRBJ2-7, with D perhaps given as TRBD1 or TRBD2 (6 bases each). Trimming pared 0 bases from V and 3 bases from J, leaving 16 bases between. Germline-derived CDR1 and CDR2 are SGHRS and YFSETQ. The CDR3 extends over 16 amino acids. The DNA for the CDR3 is TGCGCCAGCAGCTTGGTCATTGGGGGGCCCAGCTACGAGCAGTACTTC. Protein sequence: CASSLVIGGPSYEQYF.

The J gene is TRBJ2-3, the V gene TRBV11-1; no clear D. There are 13 residues in the CDR3. V was shortened by 1 base and J by 5 bases, with 7 bases between the two germline ends. Germline lookup yields CDR1 SGHAT and CDR2 FQDESV (reference sequence). DNA for the CDR3: TGTGCCAGCAGCTTAGTCCGAGTAGATACGCAGTATTTT. This sequence encodes CASSLVRVDTQYF.

This sequence joins TRBV6-5 and TRBJ1-5; no reliable D call. V was pared by 3 bases and J by 7 bases, with 16 bases between. This CDR3 contains 15 residues. CDR1 is MNHEY, CDR2 SVGAGI, per germline. In nucleotides, the CDR3 is TGTGCCAGCAGTTATTCCTTGGAAGGGCGCCAGCCCCAGCATTTT. This gives the protein CASSYSLEGRQPQHF.

This clone was counted only a few times. Because the CDR3 is missing its conserved closing phenylalanine or tryptophan, this is likely a read error. No DNA is shown, since the ends of the CDR3 on it are uncertain; the CDR3 is the one TCRdb lists. The genes are TRBV9 and TRBJ1-5. Germline V CDR1 and CDR2: SGDLS, YYNGEE. The CDR3 is 9 amino acids long, termini counted. The CDR3 loop is CASSVYWGS.

The rearrangement joins TRBV2 to TRBJ2-2, with TRBD1 identical over 8 bases. The germline V gene has CDR1 SNHLY and CDR2 FYNNEI. The length of the CDR3 is 13 residues. The V segment lost 6 bases and the J segment 6 bases; nucleotides outside the gene matches: 3. The CDR3 nucleotides read TGTGCCAGCAGCTTGGACAGGGCCGGGGAGCTGTTTTTT. Translating gives CASSLDRAGELFF.

This clone was detected only a few times. This may stem from a read error, because a much larger clone lies one nucleotide away. Other DNA sequences in this sample translate to the same CDR3. The chain uses TRBV5-1 and TRBJ2-5; D is ambiguous. The germline V gene encodes CDR1 SGHRS and CDR2 YFSETQ. The CDR3 covers 11 residues. V lost 2 bases, J lost 3 bases, and 2 bases lay in between. In DNA form, the CDR3 reads TGCGCCAGCAGCTTCAAAGAGACCCAGTACTTC. Translated, it gives CASSFKETQYF.